This T cell receptor beta chain was recorded in a study of blood T cell repertoires in COVID-19. V was pared by 4 bases and J by 4 bases, with 18 bases between. The CDR3 has 16 residues. Germline V CDR1 and CDR2: SGHRS, YFSETQ. Seattle cases were enrolled at active infection and followed longitudinally. Sequenced by immunoSEQ multiplex PCR; TCRdb stores in-frame clones only, minus some. The table records around 280,000 clones, about 90% of them present only once. Sequenced input: peripheral blood. The chain links TRBV5-1 to TRBJ1-5, with a weak D call TRBD1 (6 bases). This receptor was taken from a woman aged 25 to 39 with COVID-19, enrolled during active disease. The CDR3 DNA is TGCGCCAGCAGCCCAGGGGACGGACCCTCTAATCAGCCCCAGCATTTT. This gives the protein CASSPGDGPSNQPQHF.